The 23 T cell receptor beta chains below were found in one sample sequenced in a study of blood T cell repertoires in COVID-19. Produced via immunoSEQ multiplex PCR; TCRdb's table is partial and in-frame only. The sample yields about 400,000 clones, approximately 90% seen once. Sequencing was done on a sample of PBMCs or T cells enriched from blood (not recorded which). The source is a woman between 25 and 40 years old with acute COVID-19.

The table lists this clone with a few counts. The chain joins TRBV18 to TRBJ2-7, with 10 bases that match TRBD2. Germline-derived CDR1 and CDR2 are KGHSH and LQKENI. The J segment lost 2 bases and the V segment lost 2 bases, leaving 6 bases of the junction unmatched. The CDR3 length is 16 residues. The DNA of the CDR3 is TGTGCCAGCTCACCAAACAGCGGGGGGGCCCCCTACGAGCAGTACTTC. Its protein product is CASSPNSGGAPYEQYF.

This clone was detected a few times. V and J are TRBV5-1 and TRBJ1-1, with D possibly matching TRBD1 (5 bases). The germline V and J ends were trimmed by 2 bases and 8 bases, with 10 bases remaining between them. The CDR3 covers 12 residues. Germline values: CDR1 SGHRS, CDR2 YFSETQ. In DNA, the CDR3 is TGCGCCAGCAGCTTCGATCGGGGGGAAGCTTTCTTT. This gives the protein CASSFDRGEAFF.

This chain joins TRBV18 and TRBJ2-1, with D possibly TRBD2 on 6 matching bases. V gave up 5 bases and J gave up 4 bases, with 12 bases separating them. This CDR3 comprises 14 residues. Germline lookup yields CDR1 KGHSH and CDR2 LQKENI. This chain's CDR3 is CASSGSRGYNEQFF. DNA of the CDR3: TGTGCCAGCTCAGGGTCACGGGGGTACAATGAGCAGTTCTTC.

The chain links TRBV4-1 to TRBJ2-7, with D uncertain. CDR3 size: 15 residues. Germline CDR1 MGHRA, CDR2 YSYEKL. V was shortened by 0 bases and J by 1 base, with 10 bases between the two germline ends. In DNA form, the CDR3 reads TGCGCCAGCAGCCAAGATCCGCGGCTATCCTACGAGCAGTACTTC. It yields the protein CASSQDPRLSYEQYF.

The rearrangement links TRBV29-1 to TRBJ2-3; no clear D gene. This CDR3 contains 13 residues. V lost 4 bases and J 2 bases, leaving 10 bases between the germline ends. Germline loops: CDR1 SQVTM, CDR2 ANQGSEA. In DNA, the CDR3 is TGCAGCGTTGCACTCCCCCTCACAGATACGCAGTATTTT. The encoded protein is CSVALPLTDTQYF.

This clone was counted a few times. The chain has TRBV5-4 and TRBJ2-1, with D maybe TRBD2 (5 bases). The germline V gene encodes CDR1 SGHNT and CDR2 YYREEE (reference sequence). V was shortened by 0 bases and J by 5 bases, with 6 bases between the two germline ends. CDR3 length: 13 amino acids. The CDR3 region has the DNA TGTGCCAGCAGCTTGGTCGGGGACAATGAGCAGTTCTTC. Amino acids: CASSLVGDNEQFF. The whole variable domain, filled in from reference TRBV5-4 and TRBJ2-1, reads ETGVTQSPTHLIKTRGQQVTLRCSSQSGHNTVSWYQQALGQGPQFIFQYYREEENGRGNFPPRFSGLQFPNYSSELNVNALELDDSALYLCASSLVGDNEQFFGPGTRLTVL.

The CDR3 spells CATSRPTDRNIQYF. CDR3 nucleotide sequence: TGTGCCACCAGCAGACCAACGGACAGGAACATTCAGTACTTC. The chain is built from TRBV15 and TRBJ2-4, with 7 positions matching TRBD1. V lost 2 bases and J lost 7; bases outside the gene matches: 5. From germline, CDR1 is LNHNV and CDR2 YYDKDF (reference sequence). The CDR3 has 14 residues.

The V call is TRBV4-2, the J call TRBJ2-1; TRBD2 matches at 8 bases. The V segment lost 0 bases and the J segment 7 bases; nucleotides outside the gene matches: 8. Germline-derived CDR1 and CDR2 are LGHNA and YNFKEQ. The length of the CDR3 is 16 residues. The chain's CDR3 is CASSQDGPGGLNEQFF. The CDR3 coding sequence is TGTGCCAGCAGCCAAGATGGACCGGGGGGGCTTAATGAGCAGTTCTTC.

With respect to this clone: Other DNA sequences from this sample encode an identical CDR3 as well. V gene TRBV24-1 combines with J gene TRBJ2-1; TRBD2 is a possible D gene (6 bases). The CDR3 totals 15 residues. V lost 4 bases, J lost 2 bases, and 11 bases lay in between. Germline values: CDR1 KGHDR, CDR2 SFDVKD. The DNA for the CDR3 is TGTGCCACCAGTGAGGGGACTGCACCCTACAATGAGCAGTTCTTC. It encodes CATSEGTAPYNEQFF.

This chain uses TRBV10-3 with TRBJ1-2, with 10 bases lining up with TRBD1. Trimming removed 3 bases from V and 4 bases from J; junction bases left unmatched: 11. The CDR3 length is 17 residues. Germline-derived CDR1 and CDR2 are ENHRY and SYGVKD. The CDR3, as DNA: TGTGCCATCAGTGATAACCCAGGCCGGGACAGGGGCTATGGCTACACCTTC. It translates to CAISDNPGRDRGYGYTF.

The chain carries TRBV3-1 (or the pseudogene TRBV3-2) and TRBJ2-5; 11 nucleotides match TRBD2. The CDR3 has 15 amino acids. Germline CDR1 and CDR2: LGHDT and YNNKEL (reference sequence). The junction had 4 bases not matched to a gene; V was cut back by 4 bases and J by 3 bases. CDR3 in DNA: TGTGCCAGCAGCCCCGGTAGCGGGGGGGAAGAGACCCAGTACTTC. This codes for CASSPGSGGEETQYF.

The chain links TRBV4-3 to TRBJ1-2; 8 bases map to TRBD1. Trimming removed 0 bases from V and 6 bases from J; junction bases left unmatched: 3. CDR1 is LGHNA, CDR2 YSLEER, per germline. The CDR3 is 14 residues long. In nucleotides, the CDR3 is TGCGCCAGCAGCCAAGACCTCAGGGGGCATGGCTACACCTTC. It codes for CASSQDLRGHGYTF.

This clone turned up a few times. This chain joins TRBV6-1 and TRBJ1-1, with D maybe TRBD1 (6 bases). The CDR3 has 14 amino acids. Trimming took off 1 base at V and 2 bases at J, with 8 bases between the two ends. Per germline, CDR1 MNHNS and CDR2 SASEGT. CDR3 sequence (DNA): TGTGCCAGCAGTGAAGAAGGGACAAACACTGAAGCTTTCTTT. Amino acids: CASSEEGTNTEAFF.

V is TRBV5-1 and J is TRBJ1-5, with a possible D match to TRBD1 (5 bases). The CDR3 has 17 residues. Germline V lookup: CDR1 SGHRS, CDR2 YFSETQ. The ends were cut back, 1 base at V and 0 bases at J, with 14 bases in the middle. CDR3 in amino acids: CASSLSPGIDSNQPQHF. In DNA, the CDR3 is TGCGCCAGCAGCTTGTCACCAGGGATCGATAGCAATCAGCCCCAGCATTTT.

The chain is built from TRBV7-2 and TRBJ2-7; D is possibly TRBD2 (6 bases). Looked up from germline, CDR1 is SGHTA and CDR2 is FQGNSA. The CDR3 runs 14 residues. Trimming took off 4 bases at V and 7 bases at J, with 17 bases between the two ends. CDR3 amino acids: CASSSAGHRGEQYF. The CDR3 DNA is TGTGCCAGCAGCTCGGCGGGGCACCGAGGGGAGCAGTACTTC.

The rearrangement links TRBV19 to TRBJ1-2; maybe TRBD1 (6 bases). Trimming shortened V by 6 bases and J by 2 bases, and 7 bases separated the two germline ends. Per germline, CDR1 LNHDA and CDR2 SQIVND (reference sequence). The CDR3 has 12 residues. In DNA form, the CDR3 reads TGTGCCAGTAGCGACAGGAACTATGGCTACACCTTC. Translation gives CASSDRNYGYTF.

The chain links TRBV6-5 to TRBJ2-2; D gene uncertain. V was pared by 2 bases and J by 5 bases, with 9 bases between. From germline, CDR1 is MNHEY and CDR2 SVGAGI. The CDR3 sequence is 14 residues long. CDR3 residues: CASSYMEATGELFF. The CDR3 DNA sequence: TGTGCCAGCAGTTACATGGAAGCGACCGGGGAGCTGTTTTTT.

This chain links TRBV5-1 with TRBJ2-3; D is unresolved. The CDR3 contains 15 residues. Trimming removed 4 bases at V and 2 bases at J, with 14 bases between. CDR1 SGHRS and CDR2 YFSETQ come from the germline V gene. This CDR3 reads CASSPVRVDTDTQYF. CDR3 sequence (DNA): TGCGCCAGCAGCCCAGTCCGGGTTGACACAGATACGCAGTATTTT.

This clone was observed once. The chain couples TRBV7-8 to TRBJ2-3; 8 nucleotides align to TRBD2. There are 15 residues in the CDR3. V trimming: 8 bases; J trimming: 3 bases; junction bases outside the gene matches: 10. Germline loops: CDR1 SGHVS, CDR2 FQNEAQ. The CDR3, as DNA: TGTGCCAGCTCCCGCCCGGGGGGGCCAACAGATACGCAGTATTTT. It codes for CASSRPGGPTDTQYF.

The chain uses TRBV5-1 and TRBJ1-1; 9 nucleotides match TRBD1. J gave up 2 bases and V 4 bases, and 9 bases lay outside the gene matches. The CDR3 loop spans 16 amino acids. Germline loops: CDR1 SGHRS, CDR2 YFSETQ. CDR3 nucleotide sequence: TGCGCCAGCAGCCAGGGACAGGGTATCTTCAACACTGAAGCTTTCTTT. This sequence encodes CASSQGQGIFNTEAFF.

The rearrangement links TRBV24-1 to TRBJ2-7, with a tentative D call TRBD1 (5 bases). Germline V lookup: CDR1 KGHDR, CDR2 SFDVKD. The CDR3 is made up of 14 amino acids. V was trimmed by 4 bases and J by 7 bases, leaving 16 bases between them. The CDR3 is CATSDPGQPLEQYF. The CDR3 DNA follows: TGTGCCACCAGTGACCCTGGACAACCCTTGGAGCAGTACTTC.

The J gene is TRBJ2-1, the V gene TRBV1; the table's D call, TRBD2, was not checked against the DNA. TRBV1 is marked as a pseudogene. The CDR3 is 17 amino acids. The CDR3 protein is CTSSPNVGGGLYNEQFF. CDR3 bases: TGCACCAGCAGCCCGAATGTCGGGGGGGGACTATACAATGAGCAGTTCTTC.

The V call is TRBV12-3 or TRBV12-4, the J call TRBJ1-6, with a tentative D call TRBD1 (6 bases). This CDR3 spans 12 amino acids. With 7 bases removed from V and 8 bases from J, the gap between germline ends came to 9 bases. CDR3 protein: CASKHRDSPLHF. DNA of the CDR3: TGTGCCAGCAAACACAGGGATTCACCCCTCCACTTT.